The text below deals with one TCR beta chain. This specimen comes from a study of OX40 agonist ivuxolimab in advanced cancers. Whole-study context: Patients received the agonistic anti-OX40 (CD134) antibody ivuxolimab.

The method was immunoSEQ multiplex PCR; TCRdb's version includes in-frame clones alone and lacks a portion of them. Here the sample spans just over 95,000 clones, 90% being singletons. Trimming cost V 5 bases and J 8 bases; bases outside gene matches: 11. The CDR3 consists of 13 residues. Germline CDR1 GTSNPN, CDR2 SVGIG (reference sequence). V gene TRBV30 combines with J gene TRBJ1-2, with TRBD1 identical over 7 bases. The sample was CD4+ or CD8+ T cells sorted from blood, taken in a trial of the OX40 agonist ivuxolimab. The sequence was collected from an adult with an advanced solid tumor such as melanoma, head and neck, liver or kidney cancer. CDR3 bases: TGTGCCTGGGGCCGGGACAGACCTCGAGGCTACACCTTC. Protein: CAWGRDRPRGYTF. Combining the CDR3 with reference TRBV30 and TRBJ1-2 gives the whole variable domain SQTIHQWPATLVQPVGSPLSLECTVEGTSNPNLYWYRQAAGRGLQLLFYSVGIGQISSEVPQNLSASRPQDRQFILSSKKLLLSDSGFYLCAWGRDRPRGYTFGSGTRLTVV.